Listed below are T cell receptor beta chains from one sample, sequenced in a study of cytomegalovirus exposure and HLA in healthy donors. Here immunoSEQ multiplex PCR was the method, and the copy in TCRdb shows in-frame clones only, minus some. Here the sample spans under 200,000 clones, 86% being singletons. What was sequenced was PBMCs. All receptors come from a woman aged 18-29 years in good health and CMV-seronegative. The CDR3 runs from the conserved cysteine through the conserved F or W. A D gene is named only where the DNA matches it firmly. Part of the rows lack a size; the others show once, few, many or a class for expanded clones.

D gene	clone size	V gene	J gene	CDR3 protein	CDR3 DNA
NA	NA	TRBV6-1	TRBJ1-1	CASRFVGRTEAFF	TGTGCCAGCCGATTCGTCGGGAGGACTGAAGCTTTCTTT
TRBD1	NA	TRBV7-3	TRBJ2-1	CASSPGRDRGRNEQFF	TGTGCCAGCAGCCCCGGGCGGGACAGGGGCAGGAATGAGCAGTTCTTC
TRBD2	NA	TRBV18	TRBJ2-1	CASSPPSLAGVSGQFF	TGTGCCAGCTCACCACCCTCGCTAGCGGGAGTGAGTGGGCAGTTCTTC
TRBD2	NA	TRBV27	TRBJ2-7	CASSWTSGISYEQYF	TGTGCCAGCAGCTGGACTAGCGGGATCTCCTACGAGCAGTACTTC
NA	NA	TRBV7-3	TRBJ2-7	CASSLYGKGDEQYF	TGTGCCAGCAGCTTATATGGCAAGGGGGACGAGCAGTACTTC
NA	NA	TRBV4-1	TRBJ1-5	CASSQEVGGAKPQHF	TGCGCCAGCAGCCAAGAAGTAGGGGGGGCGAAGCCCCAGCATTTT
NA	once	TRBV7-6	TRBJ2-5	CASSLALGGGPIETQYF	TGTGCCAGCAGCTTAGCGTTAGGAGGTGGGCCTATAGAGACCCAGTACTTC
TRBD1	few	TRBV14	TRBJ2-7	CASSPYRGPYEQYF	TGTGCCAGCAGCCCATACAGGGGTCCCTACGAGCAGTACTTC
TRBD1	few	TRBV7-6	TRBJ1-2	CASSLAPQGASVGGYTF	TGTGCCAGCAGCTTAGCGCCGCAGGGGGCCTCGGTAGGAGGCTACACCTTC
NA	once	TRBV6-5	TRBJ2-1	CASSTSNNEQFF	TGTGCCAGCAGTACCTCTAACAATGAGCAGTTCTTC
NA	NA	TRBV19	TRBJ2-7	CASSTPGNEQYF	TGTGCCAGTAGTACCCCGGGGAACGAGCAGTACTTC
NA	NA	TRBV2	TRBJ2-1	CASSMEDERRITSYNEQFF	TGTGCCAGCAGTATGGAGGACGAGCGAAGGATAACCTCCTACAATGAGCAGTTCTTC
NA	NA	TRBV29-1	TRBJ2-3	CSVEGRTDTQYF	TGCAGCGTTGAGGGGCGCACAGATACGCAGTATTTT
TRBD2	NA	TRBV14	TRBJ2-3	CASSQGAGDTQYF	TGTGCCAGCAGCCAAGGAGCGGGGGATACGCAGTATTTT
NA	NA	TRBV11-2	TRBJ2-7	CASSQGSPLYEQYF	TGTGCCAGCAGCCAGGGGAGCCCCCTCTACGAGCAGTACTTC
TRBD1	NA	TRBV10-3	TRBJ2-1	CAIRHRDRGDEQFF	TGTGCCATCAGGCACCGGGACAGGGGAGACGAGCAGTTCTTC
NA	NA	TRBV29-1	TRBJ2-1	CSARPGSYNEQFF	TGCAGCGCCCGACCAGGCTCCTACAATGAGCAGTTCTTC
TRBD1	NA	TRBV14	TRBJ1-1	CASSRDRGVSEAFF	TGTGCCAGCAGCCGGGACAGGGGCGTTTCTGAAGCTTTCTTT
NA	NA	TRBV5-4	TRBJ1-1	CASSFPGGPGFETEAFF	TGTGCCAGCAGTTTTCCAGGTGGGCCTGGGTTTGAAACTGAAGCTTTCTTT
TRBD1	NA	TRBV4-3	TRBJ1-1	CASSLGTGENTEAFF	TGCGCCAGCAGCCTTGGGACAGGAGAGAACACTGAAGCTTTCTTT
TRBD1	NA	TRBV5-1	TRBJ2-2	CASSRGQEITGELFF	TGCGCCAGCAGCCGGGGACAGGAGATTACCGGGGAGCTGTTTTTT
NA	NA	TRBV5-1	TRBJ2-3	CASSFGRRLSTDTQYF	TGCGCCAGCAGCTTCGGCAGGAGGTTAAGCACAGATACGCAGTATTTT
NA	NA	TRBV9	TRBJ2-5	CASSPNILAKETQYF	TGTGCCAGCAGCCCTAATATCCTAGCGAAAGAGACCCAGTACTTC
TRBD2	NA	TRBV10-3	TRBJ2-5	CAISEGLPGGAQYF	TGTGCCATCAGTGAAGGACTACCCGGGGGGGCCCAGTACTTC
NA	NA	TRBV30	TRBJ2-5	CAWSPRVTMYQETQYF	TGTGCCTGGAGTCCCCGAGTAACCATGTACCAAGAGACCCAGTACTTC
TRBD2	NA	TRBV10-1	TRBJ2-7	CASQSGSGGEQYF	TGCGCCAGCCAGAGCGGGAGCGGTGGCGAGCAGTACTTC
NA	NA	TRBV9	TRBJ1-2	CASSPMLAAVANYGYTF	TGTGCCAGCAGCCCTATGCTCGCAGCGGTGGCTAACTATGGCTACACCTTC
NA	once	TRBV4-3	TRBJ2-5	CASSQEAARETQYF	TGCGCCAGCAGCCAAGAGGCAGCGCGGGAGACCCAGTACTTC
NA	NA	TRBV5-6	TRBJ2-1	CASSLLRAVQGEQFF	TGTGCCAGCAGCCTCTTAAGGGCCGTACAGGGTGAGCAGTTCTTC
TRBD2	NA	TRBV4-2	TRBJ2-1	CASSPGGSSYNEQFF	TGTGCCAGCAGTCCGGGGGGGAGCTCCTACAATGAGCAGTTCTTC
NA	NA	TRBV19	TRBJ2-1	CASNSRMGTGDEQFF	TGTGCCAGCAATAGTAGGATGGGGACGGGGGATGAGCAGTTCTTC
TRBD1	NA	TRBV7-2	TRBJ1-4	CASSFSTGGNEKLFF	TGTGCCAGCAGCTTTTCGACAGGGGGTAATGAAAAACTGTTTTTT
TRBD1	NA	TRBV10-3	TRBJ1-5	CAIRPGTDQPQHF	TGTGCCATCAGGCCCGGGACAGATCAGCCCCAGCATTTT
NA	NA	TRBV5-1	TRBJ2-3	CASSLGPRGSIGQGLCPDTQYF	TGCGCCAGCAGCTTGGGGCCACGCGGATCAATCGGGCAGGGCCTTTGTCCAGATACGCAGTATTTT
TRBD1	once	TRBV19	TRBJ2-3	CASSSQQGHTDTQYF	TGTGCCAGTAGTTCGCAACAGGGGCACACAGATACGCAGTATTTT
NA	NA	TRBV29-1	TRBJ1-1	CSVYRDEPEAFF	TGCAGCGTATACAGGGACGAGCCTGAAGCTTTCTTT
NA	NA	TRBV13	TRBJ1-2	CASSLESSMQGGYTF	TGTGCCAGCAGCTTAGAATCGTCCATGCAGGGGGGCTACACCTTC
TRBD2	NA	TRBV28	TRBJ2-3	CASSPLSGKQGTDTQYF	TGTGCCAGCAGTCCTCTTAGCGGGAAGCAAGGCACAGATACGCAGTATTTT
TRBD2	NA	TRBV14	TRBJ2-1	CASSQGLARHNEQFF	TGTGCCAGCAGCCAAGGACTAGCTCGTCACAATGAGCAGTTCTTC
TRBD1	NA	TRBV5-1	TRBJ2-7	CASSRTGASYEQYF	TGCGCCAGCAGCCGGACAGGGGCTTCCTACGAGCAGTACTTC
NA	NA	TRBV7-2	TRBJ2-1	CASSWGGGHNEQFF	TGTGCCAGCAGCTGGGGAGGAGGACACAATGAGCAGTTCTTC